The 19 T cell receptor beta chains listed next were all sequenced from one sample in a study of blood T cells in healthy people across ages (dated by TCRdb to 2013 to 2016). Library method: 5' RACE. Sequencing was performed on an Illumina HiSeq 2500. A second PCR of roughly 7 to 11 cycles was performed with a sample-barcoded 5' primer and a J-beta primer mix. TCRdb reran the public reads through fastp at Q25 and MiXCR, keeping productive beta chains. All rows with the same CDR3 protein become a single entry with the most common DNA and genes. In all, the sample holds 1,500,000 or so distinct CDR3 sequences, and approximately 60% of those were seen once. The top ten clones comprise 5.5% to 8% of the sample. The sequenced sample was blood. These receptors were obtained from a man aged 18 to 29 in good health.

In this sample, this clonotype turned up a few times. Here the CDR3 reads CASSQDLTGGTEAFF. For the CDR3, the DNA is TGCGCCAGCAGCCAAGATCTAACAGGGGGGACTGAAGCTTTCTTT. The rearrangement links TRBV4-1 to TRBJ1-1; 8 nucleotides match TRBD1. V shed 0 bases, J shed 5 bases, and the junction held 5 bases outside the gene matches. CDR3 length: 15 amino acids. CDR1 MGHRA and CDR2 YSYEKL come from the germline V gene.

This clonotype has only a few counts. J is TRBJ1-1 and V is TRBV27; possible D gene TRBD1, 5 bases. V shed 5 bases and J shed 0 bases, with 22 bases lying between them. The germline V gene encodes CDR1 MNHEY and CDR2 SMNVEV (reference sequence). This CDR3 is built from 18 residues. The CDR3 DNA is TGTGCCAGCAGTATCGGGGCCCTAAAGGATATCATGAACACTGAAGCTTTCTTT. Its translation is CASSIGALKDIMNTEAFF.

The genes are TRBV5-1 and TRBJ1-1; 10 nucleotides line up with TRBD1. The CDR3 has 16 amino acids. Per germline, CDR1 SGHRS and CDR2 YFSETQ. Germline trimming cut 2 bases from V and 1 base from J; bases unmatched to any gene: 5. Here the CDR3 reads CASSLRTGGKNTEAFF. CDR3 DNA sequence: TGCGCCAGCAGCTTAAGGACAGGGGGTAAGAACACTGAAGCTTTCTTT. Filled out from reference TRBV5-1 and TRBJ1-1, the complete variable domain reads KAGVTQTPRYLIKTRGQQVTLSCSPISGHRSVSWYQQTPGQGLQFLFEYFSETQRNKGNFPGRFSGRQFSNSRSEMNVSTLELGDSALYLCASSLRTGGKNTEAFFGQGTRLTVV.

J is TRBJ2-1 and V is TRBV11-2; unclear D gene. V was shortened by 8 bases and J by 8 bases, with 13 bases between the two germline ends. The CDR3 is made up of 12 amino acids. Germline values: CDR1 SGHAT, CDR2 FQNNGV. The CDR3 nucleotides are TGTGCCAGCGGCTCCTTGACTTATGAGCAGTTCTTC. Its translation is CASGSLTYEQFF.

This clonotype occurred a few times. J is TRBJ2-1 and V is TRBV4-2; 10 nucleotides line up with TRBD2. Germline CDR1 and CDR2: LGHNA and YNFKEQ. CDR3 length equals 16 residues. The V gene end was trimmed by 0 bases and the J gene end by 10 bases; junction bases not matched to a gene: 9. The CDR3 coding sequence is TGTGCCAGCAGCCAAGAACCTAGCGGGAGCAGCTGGGAGCAGTTCTTC. Protein: CASSQEPSGSSWEQFF.

This chain uses TRBV5-4 with TRBJ2-3, with D perhaps TRBD2 (5 bases). Germline V gives CDR1 SGHNT, CDR2 YYREEE (reference sequence). CDR3 length equals 16 residues. Trimming shortened V by 3 bases and J by 7 bases, and 21 bases separated the two germline ends. The CDR3 DNA follows: TGTGCCAGCAGCTCCGTAGGGAGTCTCGTGACTAATACGCAGTATTTT. As protein: CASSSVGSLVTNTQYF.

The genes are TRBV20-1 and TRBJ1-2; 11 bases map to TRBD1. The germline CDR1 and CDR2 sequences are DFQATT and SNEGSKA (reference sequence). The junction had 7 bases not matched to a gene; V was cut back by 3 bases and J by 4 bases. The length of the CDR3 is 15 residues. CDR3 amino acids: CSASRTGGVGYGYTF. The DNA for the CDR3 is TGCAGTGCTAGCCGGACAGGGGGCGTTGGCTATGGCTACACCTTC.

The CDR3 region has the DNA TGCGCCAGCAGTGGTTCCCCCCCCTACGAGCAGTACTTC. Its protein is CASSGSPPYEQYF. The genes are TRBV10-1 and TRBJ2-4; D not resolved. TRBJ2-7 matches the DNA end more closely, so the J call is doubtful. Germline loops: CDR1 WNHNN, CDR2 SYGVQD (reference sequence). The length of the CDR3 is 13 residues.

This clonotype was counted at least ten times. The CDR3 is CASSLRGTYEQYF. CDR3 DNA sequence: TGTGCCAGCAGCTTAAGGGGGACCTACGAGCAGTACTTC. This sequence joins TRBV27 and TRBJ2-7; perhaps TRBD1 as D (6 bases). The CDR3 is made up of 13 amino acids. Germline V CDR1 and CDR2: MNHEY, SMNVEV (reference sequence). Trimming shortened V by 6 bases and J by 2 bases, and 11 bases separated the two germline ends.

This clonotype was seen more than once but under ten times. V gene TRBV29-1 combines with J gene TRBJ2-1, with 13 positions matching TRBD2. V shed 6 bases, J shed 8 bases, and the junction held 4 bases outside the gene matches. CDR3 size: 13 residues. Per the germline V gene, CDR1 is SQVTM and CDR2 is ANQGSEA. The CDR3 sequence is CSVGLAGTYEQFF. The CDR3 DNA is TGCAGCGTGGGACTAGCGGGGACCTATGAGCAGTTCTTC.

CDR3 DNA sequence: TGTGCCAGCAGCCAAGGGGACCCCAGGACAGGAGTCTACGAGCAGTACTTC. It is translated as CASSQGDPRTGVYEQYF. This chain connects TRBV4-2 to TRBJ2-7, with 7 bases aligning to TRBD1. Unmatched junction bases numbered 12, after V lost 1 base and J lost 3 bases. Germline CDR1 is LGHNA and CDR2 is YNFKEQ. The length of the CDR3 is 17 residues.

The rearrangement links TRBV21-1 to TRBJ2-4. TRBV21-1 is a listed pseudogene. The CDR3 length is 14 residues. CDR3 amino acids: CASSNPRAKNIQYF. Written as DNA, the CDR3 is TGTGCCAGCAGCAATCCCAGGGCCAAAAACATTCAGTACTTC.

The V call is TRBV4-1, the J call TRBJ2-7, with 7 bases that match TRBD2. The junction had 14 bases not matched to a gene; V was cut back by 4 bases and J by 2 bases. CDR1 is MGHRA and CDR2 is YSYEKL in the germline V gene. This CDR3 spans 17 amino acids. DNA of the CDR3: TGCGCCAGCAGCCGGCCAGGACTAGTCGGAGACACCTACGAGCAGTACTTC. It translates to CASSRPGLVGDTYEQYF.

This chain links TRBV4-1 with TRBJ2-7, with 8 bases fitting TRBD1. This CDR3 contains 17 residues. Per the germline V gene, CDR1 is MGHRA and CDR2 is YSYEKL. The V segment lost 0 bases and the J segment 3 bases; nucleotides outside the gene matches: 10. CDR3 bases: TGCGCCAGCAGCCAAGAAGGCTTGGGGGACAGGCTCTACGAGCAGTACTTC. It codes for CASSQEGLGDRLYEQYF.

This clonotype was counted a few times. The V and J genes are TRBV10-3 and TRBJ2-1; 9 bases match TRBD2. This CDR3 contains 17 residues. Trimming cost V 5 bases and J 5 bases; bases outside gene matches: 13. The germline gives CDR1 ENHRY, CDR2 SYGVKD. The CDR3 nucleotides are TGTGCCATCAGTCAATCCTCGGCGGGAGGGCTTAACAATGAGCAGTTCTTC. Translation: CAISQSSAGGLNNEQFF.

This clonotype was detected a few times. The chain recombines TRBV12-3 or TRBV12-4 with TRBJ2-4, with 12 bases identical to TRBD2. The V and J ends lost 2 bases and 0 bases, in that order; junction bases with no gene match: 5. CDR3 length: 18 residues. Here the CDR3 DNA reads TGTGCCAGCAGTTTATCTAGCGGGAGGGCCTTAGCCAAAAACATTCAGTACTTC. Protein: CASSLSSGRALAKNIQYF.

The chain couples TRBV20-1 to TRBJ2-1; D is ambiguous. Germline lookup yields CDR1 DFQATT and CDR2 SNEGSKA (reference sequence). The CDR3 is 14 amino acids. The V gene lost 5 bases and the J gene lost 0 bases, with 11 bases spanning the gap. This chain's CDR3 is CSASDLSSYNEQFF. The CDR3 DNA is TGCAGTGCTTCTGACCTTAGCTCCTACAATGAGCAGTTCTTC.

V and J are TRBV18 and TRBJ2-5; TRBD2 might be the D (6 bases). Matching the DNA end better, TRBJ2-7 makes the J call doubtful. Germline V gives CDR1 KGHSH, CDR2 LQKENI. The CDR3 has 15 amino acids. CDR3 residues: CASSPGPTGGIEQYF. CDR3 DNA: TGTGCCAGCTCACCCGGTCCCACTGGGGGGATCGAGCAGTACTTC.

This clonotype was counted once. The chain uses TRBV4-1 and TRBJ1-1; TRBD1 matches 7 bases. V lost 3 bases, J lost 1 base, and 20 bases stayed unmatched. Germline CDR1 and CDR2: MGHRA and YSYEKL. The CDR3 runs 20 residues. The CDR3 nucleotides are TGCGCCAGCAGCCATAGTCCAAGGGGGCTAAGCCGTTGGTCGAACACTGAAGCTTTCTTT. Translated: CASSHSPRGLSRWSNTEAFF.